A selection of T cell receptor beta chains follows, all from one sample in a study of Graves' ophthalmopathy and Graves' hyperthyroidism. TCRdb itself ran the multiplex PCR reads through MiXCR, one entry per CDR3 protein. The profile covers a few hundred thousand distinct CDR3 sequences, with under 45% appearing a single time and about 4% taken by the ten largest. The sequencing sample was made of peripheral blood or thyroid tissue (not recorded which). The source is an adult man with Graves' hyperthyroidism. Each CDR3 is given with its conserved first and last residue. Each record gives: J gene, V gene, CDR3 protein.

TRBJ1-2	TRBV28	CASTQGRNYGYTF
TRBJ1-6	TRBV11-2	CASSLPTGYSPLHF
TRBJ2-3	TRBV20-1	CSARDRTGSTDTQYF
TRBJ2-7	TRBV29-1	CSSTDRGPYEQYF
NA	TRBV7-3	CASRTVAGETQYF
TRBJ1-6	TRBV15	CATSREGTGNSPLHF
TRBJ2-7	TRBV12-3/TRBV12-4	CASSYSASSYGQYF
TRBJ2-7	TRBV7-2	CASSRQGNYEQYF
TRBJ2-7	TRBV20-1	CSARVTGGTYEQYF
TRBJ1-1	TRBV19	CASSLQWGERAFF
TRBJ2-5	TRBV7-3	CASSLGPNQETQYF
TRBJ2-3	TRBV7-2	CASSLASGITDTQYF
TRBJ1-2	TRBV2	CASSEGARDGYTF
TRBJ2-1	TRBV5-1	CASSLGQGAGYNEQFF
TRBJ2-7	TRBV2	CASSHRLVAGGYEQYF
TRBJ2-7	TRBV7-2	CASRARGQGAYEQYF